Each of the 17 T cell receptor beta chains below was sequenced from the same sample in a study of shared T cell receptors in the human thymus. The method was immunoSEQ multiplex PCR; TCRdb's version includes in-frame clones alone and lacks a portion of them. The sample yields hundreds of thousands of clones, approximately 89% seen once. These data were also filed under a second study, of human thymus T cells.

Specimen: thymocytes. These receptors were obtained from a boy under two years old with a congenital heart defect.

The V call is TRBV29-1, the J call TRBJ2-1, with TRBD2 matching over 9 bases. The V gene end was trimmed by 6 bases and the J gene end by 3 bases; junction bases not matched to a gene: 3. The CDR3 spans 13 residues. Germline V gene data show CDR1 as SQVTM and CDR2 as ANQGSEA. The CDR3 is CSVASGVYNEQFF. For the CDR3, the DNA is TGCAGCGTCGCTAGCGGGGTCTACAATGAGCAGTTCTTC.

The chain employs TRBV28 and TRBJ2-7, with a weak D call TRBD2 (6 bases). Per the germline V gene, CDR1 is MDHEN and CDR2 is SYDVKM. The CDR3 is 14 amino acids. Between the trimmed V and J ends, which lost 7 bases and 0 bases, there was a span of 13 bases. CDR3 in DNA: TGTGCCAGCACCATGGAGGGTACCTCCTACGAGCAGTACTTC. Its protein product is CASTMEGTSYEQYF.

The chain carries TRBV28 and TRBJ2-2; 12 positions match TRBD2. Trimming took 2 bases from V and 5 from J; bases not matched to a gene: 9. Germline CDR1 is MDHEN and CDR2 is SYDVKM. CDR3 length: 18 amino acids. For the CDR3, the DNA is TGTGCCAGCAGTTTAGAACTAGCGGGGGGCCTGTTTACCGGGGAGCTGTTTTTT. As protein: CASSLELAGGLFTGELFF.

This clone appeared a single time. The chain couples TRBV28 to TRBJ1-5; D possibly corresponds to TRBD1 (6 bases). This CDR3 has 17 amino acids. Germline lookup yields CDR1 MDHEN and CDR2 SYDVKM. V lost 6 bases and J lost 0, with 18 bases in between. The CDR3 bases are TGTGCCAGCAGCCCTACCCCGGACAGTTTTAGCAATCAGCCCCAGCATTTT. This codes for CASSPTPDSFSNQPQHF.

This clone has only one observation. This chain joins TRBV12-5 and TRBJ1-1, with D perhaps matching TRBD1 (5 bases). The germline gives CDR1 LGHNT, CDR2 FRNRAP. With 6 bases removed from V and 8 bases from J, the gap between germline ends came to 13 bases. The CDR3 is 12 amino acids. The DNA for the CDR3 is TGTGCTAGTGGGAGTGACAGCTGCGAAGCTTTCTTT. Residues: CASGSDSCEAFF.

The rearrangement links TRBV28 to TRBJ2-1; 11 bases agree with TRBD2. CDR3 length: 15 residues. The J segment lost 8 bases and the V segment lost 2 bases, leaving 5 bases of the junction unmatched. Germline lookup yields CDR1 MDHEN and CDR2 SYDVKM. DNA for the CDR3: TGTGCCAGCAGTTTAAGTAGCGGGAGGGCACATGAGCAGTTCTTC. It yields the protein CASSLSSGRAHEQFF.

The chain is built from TRBV19 and TRBJ2-2; 8 nucleotides match TRBD2. This CDR3 comprises 19 residues. The junction had 14 bases not matched to a gene; V was cut back by 0 bases and J by 5 bases. Germline-derived CDR1 and CDR2 are LNHDA and SQIVND (reference sequence). This CDR3 is CASSIDITRREGGTGELFF. The CDR3 DNA reads as TGTGCCAGTAGTATAGATATAACTAGACGGGAGGGTGGGACCGGGGAGCTGTTTTTT.

This clone was observed a single time. CDR3 amino acids: CASSFVGPMNTEAFF. CDR3 in DNA: TGTGCCAGCAGCTTCGTTGGGCCTATGAACACTGAAGCTTTCTTT. The gene calls are TRBV5-4 and TRBJ1-1; unclear D gene. Germline loops: CDR1 SGHNT, CDR2 YYREEE (reference sequence). The CDR3 runs to 15 residues. Trimming removed 2 bases from V and 0 bases from J, with 11 bases in between.

The chain has TRBV14 and TRBJ1-2, with a weak D call TRBD1 (6 bases). The CDR3 is made up of 17 amino acids. V dropped 4 bases and J dropped 1 base, with 19 bases sitting between them. Germline values: CDR1 SGHDN, CDR2 FVKESK. The chain's CDR3 is CASSPKTSGQINYGYTF. The CDR3, as DNA: TGTGCCAGCAGCCCTAAAACCTCCGGACAGATTAACTATGGCTACACCTTC.

The chain carries TRBV6-6 and TRBJ2-7; D not certain. Looked up from germline, CDR1 is MNHNY and CDR2 is SVGAGI (reference sequence). V dropped 2 bases and J dropped 4 bases, with 15 bases sitting between them. This CDR3 contains 15 residues. CDR3 DNA sequence: TGTGCCAGCAGTTACCGTACGGGTATAGATTACGAGCAGTACTTC. Translation: CASSYRTGIDYEQYF.

The chain carries TRBV14 and TRBJ2-3, with 14 nucleotides matching TRBD2. The CDR3 sequence is 16 residues long. Trimming removed 1 base from V and 6 bases from J; junction bases left unmatched: 3. CDR1 is SGHDN, CDR2 FVKESK, per germline. CDR3 in amino acids: CASSQGLAGGWDTQYF. CDR3 bases: TGTGCCAGCAGCCAAGGACTAGCGGGGGGGTGGGATACGCAGTATTTT.

This clone was detected a few times. The CDR3 sequence is CASSATGVTEAFF. CDR3 bases: TGCGCCAGCAGCGCCACAGGGGTCACTGAAGCTTTCTTT. This chain connects TRBV5-1 to TRBJ1-1, with 7 nucleotides matching TRBD1. Germline V lookup: CDR1 SGHRS, CDR2 YFSETQ. This CDR3 spans 13 amino acids. V lost 4 bases and J lost 4; bases outside the gene matches: 4.

This clone is a singleton in its sample. The chain employs TRBV25-1 and TRBJ1-2, with 9 bases fitting TRBD1. CDR3 length: 15 residues. V shed 3 bases and J 0 bases; nucleotides not matched to a gene: 2. CDR1 and CDR2 (germline): MGHDK, SYGVNS. The CDR3 here is CASSDHRGPNYGYTF. The CDR3 DNA sequence: TGTGCCAGCAGTGATCACAGGGGGCCTAACTATGGCTACACCTTC.

V gene TRBV9 combines with J gene TRBJ2-2; 11 bases agree with TRBD2. From germline, CDR1 is SGDLS and CDR2 YYNGEE. The CDR3 contains 15 residues. V was pared by 2 bases and J by 5 bases, with 2 bases of the junction left unmatched. CDR3 amino acids: CASSVLAGGTGELFF. For the CDR3, the DNA is TGTGCCAGCAGCGTCCTAGCGGGGGGTACCGGGGAGCTGTTTTTT.

This chain joins TRBV18 and TRBJ1-2, with a possible D match to TRBD1 (5 bases). Trimming took off 3 bases at V and 4 bases at J, with 12 bases between the two ends. Germline V CDR1 and CDR2: KGHSH, LQKENI. This CDR3 has 14 amino acids. CDR3 nucleotide sequence: TGTGCCAGCTCACCGAGATCACAGGCCTATGGCTACACCTTC. Its translation: CASSPRSQAYGYTF.

The CDR3 DNA reads TGTGCCAGCAGCGTCGGACGAGGGAGTATCAATGAGCAGTTCTTC. It yields the protein CASSVGRGSINEQFF. This chain connects TRBV9 to TRBJ2-1; maybe TRBD2 (5 bases). The V end lost 2 bases, the J end lost 6 bases, and 15 bases lay between the germline ends. This CDR3 region has 15 residues. Germline assignment: CDR1 SGDLS and CDR2 YYNGEE. Full variable domain (missing parts from reference TRBV9 and TRBJ2-1): DSGVTQTPKHLITATGQRVTLRCSPRSGDLSVYWYQQSLDQGLQFLIQYYNGEERAKGNILERFSAQQFPDLHSELNLSSLELGDSALYFCASSVGRGSINEQFFGPGTRLTVL.

The chain couples TRBV20-1 to TRBJ1-2; no definite D call. Germline V CDR1 and CDR2: DFQATT, SNEGSKA (reference sequence). V was clipped by 7 bases and J by 8 bases, with 11 bases between them. The CDR3 is 10 residues long. CDR3 nucleotide sequence: TGCAGTGATTACCTTCTAGGCTACACCTTC. Translation gives CSDYLLGYTF.